The sequence of this T cell receptor (beta chain) was determined in a study of beta chain features in type 1 diabetes (dated by TCRdb to 2016 to 2019). In terms of the full investigation: No differences in mean age, gender distribution, total cell number or subset yield were found between patients and healthy donors. A total of 90 million to 120 million sorted cells were examined across all samples, and a strong correlation was observed between cell number per subset and RNA yield. Regulatory and stem cell-like memory subsets were obtained from only 8 patients and about 8 healthy donors, while naive and central memory subsets were obtained from all 28 donors. The study compared the TCRB repertoires of sorted circulating CD4+ T cell subsets in recently diagnosed type 1 diabetes patients with those in matched healthy donors.

Counted from cysteine to phenylalanine, this CDR3 has 16 amino acids. The entry retains the CDR3 DNA only, 48 bases that are in frame from base 1. V trim: 4 bases; J trim: 6 bases; unmatched bases: 6. The germline V gene sets CDR1 to SGDLS and CDR2 to YYNGEE. General findings and caveats noted by the study authors: HLA sub-analyses involved small numbers of individuals, so any influence of HLA type on TCRB rearrangement remained unresolved. Naive, central memory and regulatory TCRB repertoires appeared to be more alike among patients than among healthy donors. At VDJ recombination sites, type 1 diabetes patients had fewer insertions and more deleted nucleotides, which implies abnormalities in thymic rearrangement. Because cDNA was sequenced instead of genomic DNA, highly expressing activated cells could be over-represented, though the groups showed no difference in activation or CD3 levels. Type 1 diabetes patients showed a moderate but significant shortening of TCRB CDR3 length in all four CD4+ subsets. PCR may preferentially amplify shorter templates, but because patient and control samples were amplified and corrected together, any resulting skew would affect both groups equally.

Regarding this clone: There is no known antigen for this receptor. Base qualities are not at hand, and no much larger clone is one base apart. The sample carries other DNA sequences with the same CDR3.

From each donor, a single peripheral blood sample of about 100 mL on average was drawn into heparinised tubes. A BD FACSAria II and a panel including CD45RO, CCR7, CD25, CD127, CD95 and CD27 were used to sort naive, central memory, regulatory and stem cell-like memory CD4+ T cells. Every sorted population had a purity above 95%. Right away, PBMCs were isolated by Lymphoprep density gradient centrifugation and were stained directly, with no culture step. To minimize batch effects, samples were stained and sorted in pairs, one healthy donor with one patient per experiment. The entire isolated RNA was reverse transcribed using the High Capacity cDNA Reverse Transcription Kit, and thus expressed TCRB transcripts were sequenced. Deep immunoSEQ sequencing was performed on naive, central memory and regulatory T cell samples, with an average of roughly 3.3 million total reads per sample. Sorted cells were lysed in RLT buffer and RNA was extracted with DNase-treated RNeasy Micro or Mini kits, depending on cell number. To prevent cross-contamination, each cell subset was processed individually, whereas patient and healthy donor samples were processed jointly. The immunoSEQ multiplex PCR was used to amplify TCRB sequences from cDNA, yielding 87-bp fragments that span the CDR3 region. Sequencing of the amplicons was done on the Illumina HiSeq platform. As for the original processing: Synthetic template baselines were used to correct PCR bias computationally, reads within Hamming distance 2 were collapsed together, and singletons that could not be merged were discarded. Reads were aligned to IMGT to assign V, D and J genes, CDR3 length, and insertions or deletions at six rearrangement sites. Within each subset, clonotype counts were normalized to sorted cell number, after which true diversity and Gini coefficients were computed with the tcR R package. The overlap coefficient, calculated on TCRB nucleotide sequences, was used to quantify repertoire sharing. As a proxy for the pre-selection repertoire, out-of-frame TCRB sequences from naive cells were analyzed. Sourced from immuneACCESS, this table was stored by TCRdb with only in-frame sequences that have V and J called. A share of the clones is absent; for the studies checked, an unresolved V gene accounts for under half, and the remainder has no known explanation. V, J and clone size are taken as reported in that table, and D and trimming were inferred from the DNA itself. A total of about 410,000 clones appear in this sample, approximately 15% of them only once. Of the sample, roughly 0.035% is held by the ten largest clones.

Input material: naive CD4+ T cells from blood. Explained via the paper, the cell subset or site label denotes: true naive CD4+ T cells. The chain joins TRBV9 to TRBJ2-3; 15 bases in between match TRBD2. The TCR sequence derives from a man younger than 40 in good health. At the DNA level, the sequence is TGTGCCAGCAGCCACGGGACTAGCGGGGGGACCGATACGCAGTATTTT. Its product reads: CASSHGTSGGTDTQYF.